This passage covers 5 T cell receptor beta chains from one sample sequenced in a study of T cells in Graves' hyperthyroidism and ophthalmopathy. Using RNA transcripts as the source, TCR beta CDR3 regions were amplified. HTBI primers were used for first-round RT-PCR of the TCR CDR3. MiXCR, applied by TCRdb to the multiplex PCR reads, yields one record per CDR3 protein. The table records about 560,000 distinct CDR3 sequences, around 42% of them present only once. Material for sequencing was peripheral blood or thyroid tissue (not recorded which). The source is a woman aged 18-35 years with Graves' hyperthyroidism.

Notes on this clonotype: This is likely a read error, given that the CDR3 carries no conserved phenylalanine or tryptophan at its end. No DNA is shown, since the ends of the CDR3 on it are uncertain; the CDR3 is the one TCRdb lists. The rearrangement uses TRBV7-6 and TRBJ1-1; the listed D gene, TRBD1, was not tested against the DNA. The CDR3 region is 12 residues in length, termini included. From germline, CDR1 is SGHVS and CDR2 FNYEAQ. CDR3 amino acids: CASRRGGTEVFL.

The chain has TRBV12-3 or TRBV12-4 and TRBJ2-7, with TRBD2 matching 12 bases. CDR3 size: 14 residues. Trimming took 6 bases from V and 4 from J; bases not matched to a gene: 4. The DNA for the CDR3 is TGTGCCAGCAGGACTAGCGGGAGAAGATACGAGCAGTACTTC. Translating it yields CASRTSGRRYEQYF.

This clonotype was counted at least ten times. This chain joins TRBV7-2 and TRBJ2-5, with D possibly matching TRBD2 (6 bases). CDR1 and CDR2 from the germline V gene are SGHTA and FQGNSA. Trimming pared 8 bases from V and 3 bases from J, leaving 16 bases between. CDR3 length: 14 amino acids. The CDR3 DNA sequence: TGTGCCAGCGGGGCGGGATGGGAGGAAGAGACCCAGTACTTC. Encoded protein: CASGAGWEEETQYF.

The CDR3: CAVRSGEKLFF. The CDR3 bases are TGTGCCGTCAGAAGTGGGGAAAAACTGTTTTTT. The chain has TRBV2 and TRBJ1-4; D remains ambiguous. V was trimmed by 11 bases and J by 8 bases, leaving 12 bases between them. The CDR3 extends over 11 amino acids. Germline CDR1 reads SNHLY; CDR2 reads FYNNEI.

This clonotype was recorded once. The gene calls are TRBV6-5 and TRBJ1-5; 8 bases agree with TRBD1. Germline V gene lookup returns CDR1 MNHEY and CDR2 SVGAGI. This CDR3 has 14 residues. With 2 bases clipped from V and 7 bases from J, the junction kept 4 bases outside the gene matches. CDR3 residues: CASSYRQGRQPQHF. CDR3 nucleotides: TGTGCCAGCAGTTACCGACAGGGGCGACAGCCCCAGCATTTT.